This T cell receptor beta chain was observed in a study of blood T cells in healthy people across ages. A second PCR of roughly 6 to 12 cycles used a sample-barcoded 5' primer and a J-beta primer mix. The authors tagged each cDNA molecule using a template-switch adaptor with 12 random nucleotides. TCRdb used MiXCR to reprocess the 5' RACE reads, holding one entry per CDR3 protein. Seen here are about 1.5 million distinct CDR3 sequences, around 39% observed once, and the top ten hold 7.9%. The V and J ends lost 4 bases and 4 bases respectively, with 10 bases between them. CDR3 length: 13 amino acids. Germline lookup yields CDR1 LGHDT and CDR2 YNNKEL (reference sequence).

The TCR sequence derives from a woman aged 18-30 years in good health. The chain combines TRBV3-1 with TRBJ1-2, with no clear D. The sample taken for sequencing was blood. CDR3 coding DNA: TGTGCCAGCAGCCGGACGTCCCCCTATGGCTACACCTTC. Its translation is CASSRTSPYGYTF.